This TCR beta chain is from a study of T cell repertoires in cytomegalovirus infection. MiXCR, run by TCRdb on the reads, gives a single entry per CDR3 protein. The table records more than 350,000 distinct CDR3 sequences, 31% of them present only once. The germline V gene has CDR1 MNHEY and CDR2 SMNVEV (reference sequence). Trimming stripped 6 bases from V and 2 bases from J, with 14 bases between. This CDR3 is 14 amino acids long. The source material was PBMCs. The rearrangement links TRBV27 to TRBJ2-7; TRBD2 is a possible D gene (6 bases). The clonotype comes from a human donor in good health (CMV status not recorded). Some clones in this sample may be carry-over from other donors' samples. The CDR3 region has the DNA TGTGCCAGCAGGTTAGGTGGCGGGACCTACGAGCAGTACTTC. Its protein is CASRLGGGTYEQYF.